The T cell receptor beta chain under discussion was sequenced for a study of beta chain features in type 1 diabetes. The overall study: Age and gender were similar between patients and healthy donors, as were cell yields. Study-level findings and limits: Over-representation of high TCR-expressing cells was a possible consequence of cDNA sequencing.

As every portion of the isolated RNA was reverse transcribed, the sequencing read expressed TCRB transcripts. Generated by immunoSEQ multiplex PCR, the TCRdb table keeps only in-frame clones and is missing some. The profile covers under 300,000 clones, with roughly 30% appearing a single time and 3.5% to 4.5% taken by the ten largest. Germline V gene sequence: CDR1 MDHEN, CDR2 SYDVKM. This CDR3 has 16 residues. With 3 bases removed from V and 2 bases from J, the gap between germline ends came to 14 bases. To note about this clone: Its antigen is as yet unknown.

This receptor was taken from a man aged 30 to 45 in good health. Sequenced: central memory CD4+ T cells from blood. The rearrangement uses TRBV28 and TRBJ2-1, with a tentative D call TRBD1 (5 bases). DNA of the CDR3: TGTGCCAGCAGTTTCCGTGGGGCAGGGCCCTACAATGAGCAGTTCTTC. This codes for CASSFRGAGPYNEQFF.